The rows below give T cell receptor beta chains drawn from one sample of a study of patients and donors after allogeneic stem cell transplantation. TCRdb independently ran MiXCR on the RT-PCR reads; one entry per CDR3 protein. The table lists approximately 200,000 distinct CDR3 sequences, around 40% of them singletons. The sample consisted of blood, either unsorted or a sorted T cell fraction (not recorded which). These receptors all come from a human donor who was either an allogeneic HSCT recipient or a stem cell or donor lymphocyte infusion donor (not recorded which). It is not recorded whose cells these are; they may come from a transplant donor. Both conserved end residues are part of each CDR3. D genes are given only for firm matches. The listing skips clone size in some rows; elsewhere it reads once, few, many or a size class.

d_call	v_call	clone_size	j_call	cdr3_nt	cdr3_aa
-	TRBV20-1	once	TRBJ1-6	TGCAGTGCTAGTTTTTCCAGGCCGAATTCACCCCTCCACTTT	CSASFSRPNSPLHF
-	TRBV5-5	few	TRBJ2-7	TGTGCCAGCAGTAGGGACCTTCCGGCCTACGAGCAGTACTTC	CASSRDLPAYEQYF
-	TRBV20-1	-	TRBJ1-1	TGCAGTGCTAGAGACCCGAAGGCAAACACTGAAGCTTTCTTT	CSARDPKANTEAFF
TRBD1	TRBV4-1	few	TRBJ1-1	TGCGCCAGCAGCCACCAAGGAGACAGGGCGGGCACTGAAGCTTTCTTT	CASSHQGDRAGTEAFF
-	TRBV28	many	TRBJ1-6	TGTGCCAGCAGGGAGGGAAATTCACCCCTCCACTTT	CASREGNSPLHF
-	TRBV19	-	TRBJ1-5	TGTGCCAGTACCTCGCGGGGGGGGAGCAATCAGCCCCAGCATTTT	CASTSRGGSNQPQHF
-	TRBV15	-	TRBJ1-1	TGTGCCACCAGCAGCGCATTAACAACTGAAGCTTTCTTT	CATSSALTTEAFF
-	TRBV29-1	few	TRBJ1-2	TGCAGCGTTGAGGCAACAGGGTCGGCAAACTATGGCTACACCTTC	CSVEATGSANYGYTF
-	TRBV7-2	-	TRBJ1-1	TGTGCCAGCAGCTTAGTCTCGGGCAGCATGTGGACTGAAGCTTTCTTT	CASSLVSGSMWTEAFF
-	TRBV5-1	-	TRBJ1-4	TGCGCCAGCAGCTGGAAGGGGGTACTTAATGAAAAACTGTTTTTT	CASSWKGVLNEKLFF
TRBD1	TRBV4-1	few	TRBJ1-1	TGCGCCAGCAGCCAAGCTATTCCGGGACAGGGGGCTATGAACACTGAAGCTTTCTTT	CASSQAIPGQGAMNTEAFF
TRBD2	TRBV24-1	-	TRBJ2-5	TGTGCCACCGGACTAGCGGGGGAGGAAGAGACCCAGTACTTC	CATGLAGEEETQYF
-	TRBV14	few	TRBJ1-1	TGTGCCAGCAGCCACCCGGGGCTCATGAACACTGAAGCTTTCTTT	CASSHPGLMNTEAFF
TRBD1	TRBV4-1	few	TRBJ1-1	TGCGCCAGCAGCCAAGAGCGACAGGGGAGGCTAGATACTGAAGCTTTCTTT	CASSQERQGRLDTEAFF
-	TRBV15	-	TRBJ1-4	TGTGCCACCAGCAGAGATTCAGGCCTTGGTGAAAAACTGTTTTTT	CATSRDSGLGEKLFF
-	TRBV21-1	few	TRBJ1-5	TGTGCCAGCAGCAAAGCGCTTTGGAACAGGTCTAGCAATCAGCCCCAGCATTTT	CASSKALWNRSSNQPQHF
-	TRBV7-9	-	TRBJ2-7	TGTGCCAGCATGGGGGGTTACTCCTACGAGCAGTACTTC	CASMGGYSYEQYF
-	TRBV29-1	-	TRBJ1-1	TGCAGCGTTGAAGATGGACAGAGAGCTTTCTTT	CSVEDGQRAFF
-	TRBV28	-	TRBJ1-4	TGTGCCAGCAGTCCGCCAGCAGGGCAGAAACTGTTTTTT	CASSPPAGQKLFF
TRBD1	TRBV12-3/TRBV12-4	many	TRBJ1-1	TGTGCCAGCCTTCCTTCCGGGACAGGGGACACTGAAGCTTTCTTT	CASLPSGTGDTEAFF
TRBD1	TRBV28	-	TRBJ2-7	TGTGCCAGCACCCGTCGACAGGGGCTGAGGGAGCAGTACTTC	CASTRRQGLREQYF
-	TRBV18	-	TRBJ1-6	TGTGCCAGCTCACCACAAAGAGGACGCTCCATTAATTCACCCCTCCACTTT	CASSPQRGRSINSPLHF
TRBD1	TRBV6-1	-	TRBJ1-2	TGTGCCAGCAGCAAGGGACAGGGCAACTATGGCTACACCTTC	CASSKGQGNYGYTF
-	TRBV3-1	-	TRBJ1-2	TGTGCCAGCGCTCCCGGGAGCTATGGCTACACCTTC	CASAPGSYGYTF
-	TRBV29-1	few	TRBJ1-1	TGCAGCGTTGTTAGGACAGTGAACACTGAAGCTTTCTTT	CSVVRTVNTEAFF
TRBD1	TRBV27	few	TRBJ1-2	TGTGCCAGCAGTTTAACTAACGGACAGGGGGCGCGTGGCTACACCTTC	CASSLTNGQGARGYTF
-	TRBV20-1	-	TRBJ2-7	TGCAGTGCTAGTACCAGGACAAACGGCTACGAGCAGTACTTC	CSASTRTNGYEQYF
-	TRBV12-3/TRBV12-4	few	TRBJ2-6	TGTGCCAGCAGTTTAAGGGGTTTAACTGGGGCCAACGTCCTGACTTTC	CASSLRGLTGANVLTF
-	TRBV20-1	-	TRBJ1-5	TGCAGTGCCACTAGTCCCAGGGGCGTCCTCGAACAGCCCCAGCATTTT	CSATSPRGVLEQPQHF
TRBD1	TRBV20-1	few	TRBJ1-5	TGCAGTGCTGGGGACAGCCCAATCGGGCCCCAGCATTTT	CSAGDSPIGPQHF